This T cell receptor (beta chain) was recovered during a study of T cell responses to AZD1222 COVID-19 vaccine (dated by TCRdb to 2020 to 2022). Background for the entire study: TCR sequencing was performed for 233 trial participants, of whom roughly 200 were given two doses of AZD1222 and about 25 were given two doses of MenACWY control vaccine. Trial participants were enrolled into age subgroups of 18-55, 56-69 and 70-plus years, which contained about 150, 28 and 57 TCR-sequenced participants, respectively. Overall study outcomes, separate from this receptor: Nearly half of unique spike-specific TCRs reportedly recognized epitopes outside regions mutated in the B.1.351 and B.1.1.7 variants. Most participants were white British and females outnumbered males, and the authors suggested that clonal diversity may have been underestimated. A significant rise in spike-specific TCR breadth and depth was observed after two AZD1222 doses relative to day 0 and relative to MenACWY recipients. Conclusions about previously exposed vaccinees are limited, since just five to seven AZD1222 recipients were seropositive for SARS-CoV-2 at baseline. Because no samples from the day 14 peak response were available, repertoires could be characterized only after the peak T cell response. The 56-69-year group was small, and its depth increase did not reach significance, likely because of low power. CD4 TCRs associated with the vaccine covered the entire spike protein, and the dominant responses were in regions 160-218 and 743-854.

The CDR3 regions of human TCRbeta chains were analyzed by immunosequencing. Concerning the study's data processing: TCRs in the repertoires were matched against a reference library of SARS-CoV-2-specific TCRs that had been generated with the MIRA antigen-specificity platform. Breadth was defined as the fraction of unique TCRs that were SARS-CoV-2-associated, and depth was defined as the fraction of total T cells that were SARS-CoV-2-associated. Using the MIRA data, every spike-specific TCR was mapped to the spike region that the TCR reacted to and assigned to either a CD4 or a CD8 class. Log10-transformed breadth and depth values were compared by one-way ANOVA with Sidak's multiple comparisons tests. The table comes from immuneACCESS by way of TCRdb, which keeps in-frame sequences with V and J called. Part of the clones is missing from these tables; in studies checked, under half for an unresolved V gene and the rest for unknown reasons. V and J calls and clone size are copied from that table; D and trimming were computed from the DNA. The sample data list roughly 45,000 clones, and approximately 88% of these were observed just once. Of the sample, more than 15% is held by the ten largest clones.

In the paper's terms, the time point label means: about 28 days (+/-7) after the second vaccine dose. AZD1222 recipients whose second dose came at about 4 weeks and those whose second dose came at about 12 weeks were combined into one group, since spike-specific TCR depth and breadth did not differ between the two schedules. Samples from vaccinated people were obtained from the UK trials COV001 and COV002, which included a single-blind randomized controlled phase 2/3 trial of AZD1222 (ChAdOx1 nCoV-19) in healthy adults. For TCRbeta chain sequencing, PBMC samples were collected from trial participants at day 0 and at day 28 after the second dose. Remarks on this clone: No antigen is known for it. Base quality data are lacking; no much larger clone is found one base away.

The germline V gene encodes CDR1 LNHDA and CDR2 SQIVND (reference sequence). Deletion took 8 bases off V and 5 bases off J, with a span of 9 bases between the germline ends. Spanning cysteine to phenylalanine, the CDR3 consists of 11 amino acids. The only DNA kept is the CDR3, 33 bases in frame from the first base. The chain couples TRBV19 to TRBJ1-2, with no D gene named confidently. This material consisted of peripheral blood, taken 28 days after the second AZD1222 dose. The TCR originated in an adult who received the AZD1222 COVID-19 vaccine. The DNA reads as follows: TGTGCCAGTCGGGAGATGTATGGCTACACCTTC. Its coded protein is CASREMYGYTF.